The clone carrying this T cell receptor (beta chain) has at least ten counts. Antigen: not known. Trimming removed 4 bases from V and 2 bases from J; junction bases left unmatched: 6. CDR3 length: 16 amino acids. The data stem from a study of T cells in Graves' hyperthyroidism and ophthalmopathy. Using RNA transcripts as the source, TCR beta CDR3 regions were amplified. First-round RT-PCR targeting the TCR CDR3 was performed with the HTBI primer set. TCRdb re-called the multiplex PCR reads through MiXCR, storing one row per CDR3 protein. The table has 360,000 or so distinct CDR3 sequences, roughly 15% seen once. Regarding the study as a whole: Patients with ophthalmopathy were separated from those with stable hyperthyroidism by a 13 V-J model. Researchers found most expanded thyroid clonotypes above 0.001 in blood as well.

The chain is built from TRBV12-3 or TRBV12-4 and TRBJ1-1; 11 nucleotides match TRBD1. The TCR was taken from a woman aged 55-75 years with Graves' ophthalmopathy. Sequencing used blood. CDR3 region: CASSWTGGAKNTEAFF. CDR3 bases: TGTGCCAGCAGTTGGACAGGGGGCGCGAAAAACACTGAAGCTTTCTTT.